This T cell receptor beta chain is drawn from a study of cytomegalovirus exposure and HLA in healthy donors. Overall study: Later analysis reported that the 110 or so validation repertoires shared the platform of the roughly 700 first-cohort repertoires. Study results and caveats: Subsequent analysis revealed that first-cohort TCR clusters tended to co-occur in the roughly 120 validation repertoires. There were some public TCRs occurring in many donors, but most TCR sequences were rare. Investigators reported 150 to 200 TCR beta chains as tied to cytomegalovirus.

A note on this clone: Its target is unknown.

V was cut by 1 base and J by 6 bases, with 6 bases left in between. The CDR3 is made up of 13 amino acids. CDR1 and CDR2 (germline): SNHLY, FYNNEI. Sequenced by immunoSEQ multiplex PCR; TCRdb stores in-frame clones only, minus some. The table lists 200,000 or so clones, 80% to 90% of them singletons, with around 15% in the top ten. The TCR originated in a woman in her twenties or thirties in good health and CMV-seropositive. The chain recombines TRBV2 with TRBJ2-2; D not resolved. Sequenced sample: PBMCs. The CDR3 reads CASSEDRAGELFF. CDR3 DNA: TGTGCCAGCAGTGAAGACCGAGCCGGGGAGCTGTTTTTT.